This record looks at one T cell receptor (beta chain) sequence and its context. Its antigen is undetermined. The V end was cut by 4 bases, the J end by 4 bases, with 14 bases between. Germline-derived CDR1 and CDR2 are LNHDA and SQIVND (reference sequence). This CDR3 is 14 amino acids long. Original methodology: With immunoSEQ giving junction-only sequences and no quality scores, filtering differed. Assay: immunoSEQ multiplex PCR; the TCRdb copy retains only in-frame clones and omits some. That table is the source of V, J and clone size, and D and trimming were worked out from the DNA. The data show around 2.5 million clones, 93% seen once. This entry is derived from a study of shared clonotypes between healthy human individuals. Study observations and caveats: Shared clonotypes across all four donors exceeded non-shared ones in generation probability.

Material for sequencing was naive CD4+ T cells from PBMCs. The subset was: CD45RA+ positively selected. The rearrangement links TRBV19 to TRBJ2-7; no clear D gene. The TCR comes from a man between 18 and 29 years old in good health. Some clones in this sample may be carry-over from other donors' samples. The CDR3: CASSTAPGPYEQYF. The CDR3 bases are TGTGCCAGTAGTACAGCCCCAGGACCATACGAGCAGTACTTC.